Reported below is one T cell receptor (beta chain). This record comes from a study of technical replicates of blood from a few donors. Produced via immunoSEQ multiplex PCR; TCRdb's table is partial and in-frame only. Altogether 77,000 or so clones are present, 92% being singletons, with the ten largest covering about 0.37%. Sequenced material: T cells isolated from PBMCs. The TCR was taken from a human donor in good health.

The DNA for the CDR3 is TGTGCCAGCAGCTATGGACAGGACTCTGAAGCTTTCTTT. It specifies CASSYGQDSEAFF. The chain joins TRBV5-4 to TRBJ1-1; 7 bases line up with TRBD1. The germline CDR1 and CDR2 sequences are SGHNT and YYREEE (reference sequence). The CDR3 runs 13 residues. V was clipped by 3 bases and J by 6 bases; unmatched bases: 5.